The present T cell receptor (beta chain) was sequenced within a study of T cell repertoires in cytomegalovirus infection. Background on the study: An indication of both CMV infection and matching HLA type came from public TCR beta signatures.

This clonotype was counted a few times. The antigen is unknown. Germline V lookup: CDR1 LGHNA, CDR2 YSLEER. V lost 0 bases and J 8 bases, leaving 14 bases between the germline ends. The CDR3 consists of 15 residues. Using its own MiXCR run on the reads, TCRdb lists one record per CDR3 protein. The sample contains roughly 500,000 distinct CDR3 sequences, approximately 46% of which appear only once. J is TRBJ1-5 and V is TRBV4-3; D is undetermined. The source material was cultured PBMCs, sampled from culture after CMV antigen stimulation. This receptor was taken from a human donor in good health (CMV status not recorded). Some clones in this sample may be carry-over from other donors' samples. The CDR3 DNA is TGCGCCAGCAGCCAAGACCCGACCGGCCTGGAGCCCCAGCATTTT. Encoded protein: CASSQDPTGLEPQHF.